Listed below are T cell receptor beta chains from one sample, sequenced in a study of T cells in Graves' hyperthyroidism and ophthalmopathy. MiXCR, run by TCRdb on the multiplex PCR reads, gives a single entry per CDR3 protein. The data show fewer than 650,000 distinct CDR3 sequences, with 14% to 15% seen just once and about 4.5% held by the top ten. Sequenced: blood. All receptors derive from a woman in her forties with Graves' ophthalmopathy. Both conserved end residues are part of each CDR3. The order of the fields is D gene, J gene, clone size, V gene, CDR3 DNA, CDR3 protein. The D gene is left open where the match is weak. Only part of the rows carry a size: once, few, many, or a class if the clone is expanded.

>TRBD2|TRBJ2-7|many|TRBV7-2
TGTGCCAGCAGCGGTACTAGCGGGAGCTCCTACGAGCAGTACTTC
CASSGTSGSSYEQYF
>TRBD1|TRBJ2-7|-|TRBV11-2
TGTGCCAGCAGCTTAGATGGGACAGGGGGCGTTCTCTACGAGCAGTACTTC
CASSLDGTGGVLYEQYF
>TRBD1|TRBJ1-2|-|TRBV29-1
TGCAGCGTTCCAGGGGGAGGGTATGGCTACACCTTC
CSVPGGGYGYTF
>TRBD2|TRBJ2-7|many|TRBV12-3/TRBV12-4
TGTGCCAGCAGTTTAAGCCTAGCGGGAGAAAGGGAGCAGTACTTC
CASSLSLAGEREQYF
>TRBD1|TRBJ1-5|many|TRBV20-1
TGCAGTGCAGCCACGCGGGACAGCTACAATCAGCCCCAGCATTTT
CSAATRDSYNQPQHF
>-|TRBJ2-6|many|TRBV2
TGTGCCAGCAGTGAAGAGGGAGTCTCTGGGGCCAACGTCCTGACTTTC
CASSEEGVSGANVLTF
>-|TRBJ1-1|many|TRBV6-2/TRBV6-3
TGTGCCAGCAGTTGGCGGACAGATAGCACTGAAGCTTTCTTT
CASSWRTDSTEAFF
>-|TRBJ2-7|many|TRBV6-1
TGTGCCAGCGGAAGTACGCCTCACTACGAGCAGTACTTC
CASGSTPHYEQYF
>-|TRBJ1-1|many|TRBV3-1
TGTGCCAGCAGCCCCTATGAAGGGGAGAACACTGAAGCTTTCTTT
CASSPYEGENTEAFF
>TRBD1|TRBJ2-7|many|TRBV19
TGTGCCAGTAGTTCACAGGGGGATTGGTCCTACGAGCAGTACTTC
CASSSQGDWSYEQYF
>TRBD1|TRBJ2-5|many|TRBV2
TGTGCCACAAACAGGGGACAAGAGACCCAGTACTTC
CATNRGQETQYF
>-|TRBJ2-2|many|TRBV7-2
TGTGCCAGCAGGAGGGGGGGAATGAACACCGGGGAGCTGTTTTTT
CASRRGGMNTGELFF
>TRBD2|TRBJ2-3|few|TRBV15
TGTGCCACCAGGGGCCGGGAGGGCCTCACAGATACGCAGTATTTT
CATRGREGLTDTQYF
>-|TRBJ2-5|many|TRBV28
TGTGCCAGCAGTTTCACAGAGACCCAGTACTTC
CASSFTETQYF
>-|TRBJ2-5|many|TRBV10-1
TGCGCCAGCAGTGAATCCGGGGCTGGGGAGACCCAGTACTTC
CASSESGAGETQYF
>TRBD1|TRBJ2-3|few|TRBV6-1
TGTGCCAGCAGTGTCCACAGGGGGCGCTTCGTAGGGGATACGCAGTATTTT
CASSVHRGRFVGDTQYF
>TRBD1|TRBJ1-1|few|TRBV27
TGTGCCAGCAGCCCAAGGGGGCCCTACACTGAAGCTTTCTTT
CASSPRGPYTEAFF
>-|TRBJ2-2|many|TRBV12-5
TGTGCTAGTGGTTTGGTAGGTCTGTACACCGGGGAGCTGTTTTTT
CASGLVGLYTGELFF
>TRBD1|TRBJ1-2|many|TRBV19
TGTGCCAGTACGGACAGGGGCACTAACTATGGCTACACCTTC
CASTDRGTNYGYTF
>TRBD1|TRBJ1-2|many|TRBV28
TGTGCCAGCAGTTTGACAGGGATTATGAGCTATGGCTACACCTTC
CASSLTGIMSYGYTF
>TRBD1|TRBJ1-1|many|TRBV19
TGTGCCAGTAGCCCCCTCGGGACAGCAGCTGAAGCTTTCTTT
CASSPLGTAAEAFF
>TRBD1|TRBJ2-5|many|TRBV28
TGTGCCAGCAGTCTGGACAGGGGTCGGGGAGAGACCCAGTACTTC
CASSLDRGRGETQYF